This TCR beta chain is drawn from a study of tumor-infiltrating lymphocytes in primary liver carcinoma. Comments on this clonotype: An end of the junction does not agree with germline; a read error may underlie this.

This CDR3 contains 13 residues. Germline values: CDR1 SGHAT, CDR2 FQNNGV. Unsorted whole blood yielded the blood RNA, and germline DNA was also extracted. Starting material of roughly 0.45 ug total RNA yielded TCR beta cDNA via a constant-region primer. ARM-PCR, slightly modified, supplied the TCR beta libraries through three nested multiplex PCR rounds. In the first two PCR rounds, TRBV1-TRBV30 forward primers were paired with a C-beta reverse primer, and each round lasted roughly 9 cycles. TCRdb itself ran the multiplex PCR reads through MiXCR, one entry per CDR3 protein. This table has some 200,000 distinct CDR3 sequences, around 60% appearing once.

The sample comprised peripheral blood. The clonotype originates from a woman aged 55-69 years with primary liver carcinoma and hepatitis B virus infection. J is TRBJ2-5 and V is TRBV11-2; TRBD2 matches 7 bases. The CDR3 here is CANSPGLGETQYF. CDR3 nucleotide sequence: TGTGCCAACAGCCCTGGACTAGGAGAGACTCAGTACTTC. Variable domain in full (rest from reference TRBV11-2 and TRBJ2-5): EAGVAQSPRYKIIEKRQSVAFWCNPISGHATLYWYQQILGQGPKLLIQFQNNGVVDDSQLPKDRFSAERLKGVDSTLKIQPAKLEDSAVYLCANSPGLGETQYFGPGTRLLVL.